The 20 T cell receptor beta chains below all came from one sample that was sequenced in a study of blood T cell repertoires in COVID-19. Produced via immunoSEQ multiplex PCR; TCRdb's table is partial and in-frame only. The sample carries roughly 310,000 clones, around 89% recorded once. The sequencing sample was made of PBMCs or T cells enriched from blood (not recorded which). These receptors came from a woman aged 40 to 49 who had recovered from COVID-19.

This clone was seen only a few times. The DNA of the CDR3 is TGTGCCAGCAAGGCAGGGGCAAACCTCGCTGGCTACACCTTC. Encoded protein: CASKAGANLAGYTF. The V and J genes are TRBV2 and TRBJ1-2, with D tentatively TRBD1 (6 bases). There are 14 residues in the CDR3. The ends were cut back, 7 bases at V and 7 bases at J, with 19 bases in the middle. The germline V gene encodes CDR1 SNHLY and CDR2 FYNNEI.

The J gene is TRBJ1-5, the V gene TRBV6-2 or TRBV6-3; 9 nucleotides match TRBD1. V was pared by 0 bases and J by 6 bases, with 3 bases of the junction left unmatched. The CDR3 loop spans 15 amino acids. Germline V gene data show CDR1 as MNHEY and CDR2 as SVGEGT. The CDR3 sequence is CASSYSTGGGQPQHF. CDR3 DNA: TGTGCCAGCAGTTACTCGACAGGGGGAGGTCAGCCCCAGCATTTT.

The gene calls are TRBV10-3 and TRBJ2-7, with 7 bases identical to TRBD1. Germline loops: CDR1 ENHRY, CDR2 SYGVKD. Trimming at V came to 5 bases and at J to 5 bases, leaving 9 bases not matched to a gene. This CDR3 has 14 amino acids. CDR3 amino acids: CAISSSGTEHEQYF. For the CDR3, the DNA is TGTGCCATCAGTTCTTCCGGGACAGAGCACGAGCAGTACTTC.

The chain recombines TRBV15 with TRBJ1-2; D gene uncertain. The germline V gene has CDR1 LNHNV and CDR2 YYDKDF (reference sequence). Trimming stripped 0 bases from V and 2 bases from J, with 10 bases between. This CDR3 is 15 amino acids long. CDR3 in amino acids: CATSRERGVNYGYTF. The CDR3 region has the DNA TGTGCCACCAGCAGAGAAAGAGGAGTGAACTATGGCTACACCTTC.

The chain is built from TRBV21-1 and TRBJ2-4; TRBD2 is the table's D call and was not checked against the DNA. TRBV21-1 is listed as a pseudogene. This CDR3 contains 16 residues. Here the CDR3 reads CASSTREDVAKNIQYF. In DNA, the CDR3 is TGTGCCAGCAGCACCCGGGAGGACGTAGCCAAAAACATTCAGTACTTC.

The chain combines TRBV3-1 (or the pseudogene TRBV3-2) with TRBJ2-7, with TRBD1 matching over 8 bases. The CDR3 sequence is 21 residues long. The ends lost 0 bases at V and 7 bases at J; junction bases unmatched: 26. The germline V gene encodes CDR1 LGHDT and CDR2 YNNKEL (reference sequence). The CDR3 protein is CASSQEGRLAAGGASSDEQYF. The CDR3 DNA follows: TGTGCCAGCAGCCAAGAAGGTAGGTTGGCGGCAGGGGGCGCTTCTTCGGATGAGCAGTACTTC.

The genes are TRBV29-1 and TRBJ2-3; 14 bases match TRBD2. Per germline, CDR1 SQVTM and CDR2 ANQGSEA. The CDR3 covers 16 residues. Trimming at V came to 3 bases and at J to 6 bases, leaving 8 bases not matched to a gene. The CDR3 sequence: CSVDRLAGGPGDTQYF. CDR3 in DNA: TGCAGCGTTGACCGACTAGCGGGAGGGCCTGGCGATACGCAGTATTTT.

With respect to this clone: One end of the junction does not line up with germline, which may come from a read error. This chain joins TRBV6-5 and TRBJ1-1, with TRBD1 matching over 7 bases. The CDR3 runs to 13 residues. Looked up from germline, CDR1 is MNHEY and CDR2 is SVGAGI. CDR3 nucleotide sequence: TGTGCCAGCACTTACGGACAGGACACTGAAGCTTTCTTT. Amino acids: CASTYGQDTEAFF.

This sequence joins TRBV28 and TRBJ2-2, with a weak D call TRBD2 (5 bases). The CDR3 loop spans 14 amino acids. Germline assignment: CDR1 MDHEN and CDR2 SYDVKM. V was clipped by 5 bases and J by 1 base, with 8 bases between them. CDR3 DNA sequence: TGTGCCAGCAGTGAACTAGGGAACACCGGGGAGCTGTTTTTT. Its protein product is CASSELGNTGELFF.

The gene calls are TRBV28 and TRBJ1-6; D may be TRBD1 (6 bases). Germline V gives CDR1 MDHEN, CDR2 SYDVKM. The length of the CDR3 is 15 residues. Trimming left V 7 bases short and J 7 bases short, with 17 bases between. CDR3 nucleotide sequence: TGTGCCAGCACCCTAGGCCCAGGGGAGAATTCACCCCTCCACTTT. It yields the protein CASTLGPGENSPLHF.

CDR3 loop: CASSREDRGETDTQYF. The CDR3 DNA is TGTGCCAGCTCACGAGAGGACAGGGGTGAGACAGATACGCAGTATTTT. The chain has TRBV18 and TRBJ2-3; TRBD1 matches at 9 bases. The CDR3 is 16 amino acids. The junction had 8 bases not matched to a gene; V was cut back by 4 bases and J by 3 bases. The V gene's germline CDR1 is KGHSH and CDR2 LQKENI.

The chain has TRBV7-8 and TRBJ1-2, with TRBD1 matching 7 bases. This CDR3 region has 15 residues. Germline CDR1 is SGHVS and CDR2 is FQNEAQ. Trimming removed 1 base from V and 4 bases from J; junction bases left unmatched: 6. CDR3 residues: CASSLGDSSLYGYTF. CDR3 DNA: TGTGCCAGCAGCTTAGGGGACAGCTCCCTCTATGGCTACACCTTC.

The V gene is TRBV15, the J gene TRBJ2-7, with D perhaps matching TRBD2 (6 bases). Trimming shortened V by 5 bases and J by 2 bases, and 10 bases separated the two germline ends. Germline-derived CDR1 and CDR2 are LNHNV and YYDKDF (reference sequence). The CDR3 runs 13 residues. The DNA of the CDR3 is TGTGCCACCAGCCTTAGCGGAGCCTACGAGCAGTACTTC. Translated, it gives CATSLSGAYEQYF.

This chain uses TRBV27 with TRBJ1-1; maybe TRBD1 (5 bases). V gave up 5 bases and J gave up 0 bases, with 10 bases separating them. Germline loops: CDR1 MNHEY, CDR2 SMNVEV (reference sequence). The CDR3 extends over 14 amino acids. CDR3 in amino acids: CASSLRGMNTEAFF. For the CDR3, the DNA is TGTGCCAGCAGTCTTCGGGGGATGAACACTGAAGCTTTCTTT.

This chain joins TRBV19 and TRBJ1-1; TRBD1 matches at 8 bases. Germline CDR1 is LNHDA and CDR2 is SQIVND (reference sequence). V lost 4 bases and J lost 4; bases outside the gene matches: 5. The CDR3 length is 14 residues. The CDR3, as DNA: TGTGCCAGTAGTACGGGACAGGAGAGCACTGAAGCTTTCTTT. It is translated as CASSTGQESTEAFF.

This chain links TRBV24-1 with TRBJ1-1; D might be TRBD1 (6 bases). The CDR3 has 19 residues. CDR1 is KGHDR, CDR2 SFDVKD, per germline. V was shortened by 6 bases and J by 0 bases, with 25 bases between the two germline ends. The CDR3 spells CATSSFSGTPCSVNTEAFF. The DNA for the CDR3 is TGTGCCACCAGTTCCTTCTCCGGGACACCCTGTTCAGTGAACACTGAAGCTTTCTTT.

The chain recombines TRBV27 with TRBJ1-6; D remains ambiguous. Germline-derived CDR1 and CDR2 are MNHEY and SMNVEV (reference sequence). V shed 3 bases and J shed 1 base, with 4 bases lying between them. CDR3 size: 14 residues. DNA for the CDR3: TGTGCCAGCAGTTTTAGATCCTATAATTCACCCCTCCACTTT. Protein product: CASSFRSYNSPLHF.

The chain couples TRBV2 to TRBJ2-3, with 11 positions matching TRBD1. Looked up from germline, CDR1 is SNHLY and CDR2 is FYNNEI. The CDR3 contains 15 residues. V shed 5 bases, J shed 2 bases, and the junction held 3 bases outside the gene matches. The DNA of the CDR3 is TGTGCCAGCAGTCAGGACAGGGGGCTCACAGATACGCAGTATTTT. Translation: CASSQDRGLTDTQYF.

This clone has only one observation. This chain uses TRBV6-2 or TRBV6-3 with TRBJ1-2; TRBD1 might be the D (6 bases). Per the germline V gene, CDR1 is MNHEY and CDR2 is SVGEGT. V gave up 5 bases and J gave up 6 bases, with 16 bases separating them. The CDR3 runs 14 residues. As DNA, the CDR3 is TGTGCCAGCAGTAAGGGACAAGCCCTTGATGGCTACACCTTC. The encoded protein is CASSKGQALDGYTF.

This clone was picked up a small number of times. V and J are TRBV18 and TRBJ1-1; no definite D call. The germline V and J ends were trimmed by 3 bases and 1 base, with 12 bases remaining between them. The germline CDR1 and CDR2 sequences are KGHSH and LQKENI. This CDR3 spans 15 amino acids. For the CDR3, the DNA is TGTGCCAGCTCACCGTTGGCACAATCGAACACTGAAGCTTTCTTT. As protein: CASSPLAQSNTEAFF.